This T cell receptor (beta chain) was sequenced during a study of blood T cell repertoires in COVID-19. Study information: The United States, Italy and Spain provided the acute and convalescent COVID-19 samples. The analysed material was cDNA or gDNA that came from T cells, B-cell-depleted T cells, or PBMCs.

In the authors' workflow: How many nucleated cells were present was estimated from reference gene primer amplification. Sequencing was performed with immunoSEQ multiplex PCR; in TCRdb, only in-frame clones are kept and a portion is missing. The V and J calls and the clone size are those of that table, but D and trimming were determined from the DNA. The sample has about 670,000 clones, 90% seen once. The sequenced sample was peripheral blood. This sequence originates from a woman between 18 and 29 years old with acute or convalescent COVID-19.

The CDR3 sequence: CASSLYTRTQLDTEAFF. The CDR3 DNA sequence: TGCGCCAGCAGCTTGTATACTAGGACTCAACTGGACACTGAAGCTTTCTTT. The chain combines TRBV5-1 with TRBJ1-1; no clear D gene. Per germline, CDR1 SGHRS and CDR2 YFSETQ. This CDR3 comprises 17 residues. V shed 1 base and J shed 3 bases, with 19 bases lying between them.